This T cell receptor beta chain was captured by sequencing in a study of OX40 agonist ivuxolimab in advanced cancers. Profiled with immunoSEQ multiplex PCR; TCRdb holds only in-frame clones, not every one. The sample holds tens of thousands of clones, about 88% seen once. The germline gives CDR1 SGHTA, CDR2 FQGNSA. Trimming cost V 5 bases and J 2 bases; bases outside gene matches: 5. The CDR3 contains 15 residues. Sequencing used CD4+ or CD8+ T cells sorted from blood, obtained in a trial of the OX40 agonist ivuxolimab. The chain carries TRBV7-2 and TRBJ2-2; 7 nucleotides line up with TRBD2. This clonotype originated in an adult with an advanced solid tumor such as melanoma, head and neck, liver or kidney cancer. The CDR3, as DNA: TGTGCCAGCAGCCGACTAGCAGTTAACACCGGGGAGCTGTTTTTT. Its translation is CASSRLAVNTGELFF. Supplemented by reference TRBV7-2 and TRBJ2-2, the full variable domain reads GAGVSQSPSNKVTEKGKDVELRCDPISGHTALYWYRQSLGQGLEFLIYFQGNSAPDKSGLPSDRFSAERTGGSVSTLTIQRTQQEDSAVYLCASSRLAVNTGELFFGEGSRLTVL.